This TCR beta chain was obtained from a study of human T cells and chemical hapten exposure. In the study overall: Alopecia areata, totalis or universalis affected patients who were mostly female.

Trimming took 6 bases from V and 3 from J; bases not matched to a gene: 7. CDR1 and CDR2 (germline): DFQATT, SNEGSKA (reference sequence). There are 14 residues in the CDR3. Study-wide findings and caveats: Those TCRs sitting above 1 in 1000 frequency stayed the same with DPC sensitization.

This clonotype was observed at least ten times. The antigen remains undetermined. Regarding time point: patch test 1, 2 weeks after DPC sensitization. The sample's treatment: therapeutic diphenylcyclopropenone sensitization with weekly scalp DPC. The authors extracted total RNA from unfractionated whole blood. TCRdb re-called the RACE reads with MiXCR, one entry per CDR3 protein. Here the sample spans tens of thousands of distinct CDR3 sequences, around 9.3% being singletons. The sequence was collected from a woman aged 45-59 years with alopecia areata. Some clones in this sample may be carry-over from other donors' samples. The chain employs TRBV20-1 and TRBJ2-1, with TRBD2 matching 8 bases. This sample comprised whole blood, obtained in connection with sensitization to the hapten diphenylcyclopropenone (DPC). The CDR3, as DNA: TGCAGTGCCTACGTAGCGGGAATCTACAATGAGCAGTTCTTC. This sequence encodes CSAYVAGIYNEQFF.